This TCR beta chain appears in the sequencing data of a study of sequential checkpoint blockade in melanoma. Trimming took off 4 bases at V and 7 bases at J, with 11 bases between the two ends. This CDR3 has 13 residues. From germline, CDR1 is SGHTA and CDR2 FQGNSA. Treatment denoted: randomized to nivolumab then ipilimumab (arm A) or the reverse (arm B). Sorted cells were live CD3+CD8+, lacking CD19 and CD56, from PBMCs. By share, this clone ranks as medium-sized. TCRdb's table, derived via immunoSEQ multiplex PCR, lists solely in-frame clones and lacks some. Among about 12,000 clones listed, under 80% were seen once.

Sequences were derived from CD8+ T cells sorted from blood (inferred from file names), sampled from a patient given nivolumab and ipilimumab in sequence. The TCR sequence derives from a human donor with melanoma. The chain links TRBV7-2 to TRBJ1-5, with a weak D call TRBD1 (6 bases). The CDR3: CASSSQGGQPQHF. CDR3 in DNA: TGTGCCAGCAGCTCACAGGGCGGGCAGCCCCAGCATTTT.